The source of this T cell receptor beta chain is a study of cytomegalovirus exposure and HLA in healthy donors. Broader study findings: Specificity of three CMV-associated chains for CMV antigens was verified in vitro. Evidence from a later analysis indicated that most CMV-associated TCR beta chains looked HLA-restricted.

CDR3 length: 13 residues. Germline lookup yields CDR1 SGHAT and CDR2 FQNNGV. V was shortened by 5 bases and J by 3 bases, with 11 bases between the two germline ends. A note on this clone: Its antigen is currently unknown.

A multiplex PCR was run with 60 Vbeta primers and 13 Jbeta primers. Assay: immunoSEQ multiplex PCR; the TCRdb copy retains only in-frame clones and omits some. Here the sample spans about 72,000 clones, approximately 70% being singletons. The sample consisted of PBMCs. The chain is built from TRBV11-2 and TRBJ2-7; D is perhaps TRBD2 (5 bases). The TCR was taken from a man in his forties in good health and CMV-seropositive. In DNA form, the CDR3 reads TGTGCCAGCAGCCACGACGGGGTCTACGAGCAGTACTTC. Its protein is CASSHDGVYEQYF.